This TCR beta chain is from a study of T cell changes during pregnancy in multiple sclerosis (dated by TCRdb to the late 2010s). Broadly, across the study: The study looked at changes in the T cell repertoire across pregnancy in women with multiple sclerosis.

The CDR3 measures 13 amino acids from cysteine to phenylalanine. The CDR3 DNA has 39 bases and is translated from base 1. The germline V gene gives CDR1 as SNHLY and CDR2 as FYNNEI. The V end loses 10 bases and the J end loses 8 bases, and a stretch of 18 bases separates them. As for this clone: Its antigen remains unidentified. Nothing much larger sits one base from this clone, and base qualities are not available.

The library relied on the immunoSEQ multiplex PCR assay. TCRdb's version of the immuneACCESS table is confined to in-frame rearrangements and falls short of the full clone set. An unresolved V gene accounts for under half of the shortfall where checked; the remainder is of unknown origin. For this sample the table gives more than 90,000 clones, of which 92% were detected only once. The ten largest make up approximately 1.5% of the sample. The rearrangement combines TRBV2 with TRBJ2-1; TRBD2 is perhaps the D gene, given 7 matching bases. The receptor's source is a female donor with multiple sclerosis, enrolled in a pregnancy study. The specimen was peripheral blood, collected in the third trimester of pregnancy. The DNA sequence is TGTGCCACCTCGTCTGGGGGGGCCTATGAGCAGTTCTTC. This gives the protein CATSSGGAYEQFF.